This passage covers 9 T cell receptor beta chains from one sample sequenced in a study of regulatory T cells in long-lasting Graves disease (TCRdb year 2021). Libraries came from multiplex PCR. Sequencing relied on an Illumina HiSeq 4000. iRepertoire HTBI primers and Arm-PCR amplification of CDR3 regions were used to construct TCR beta libraries. TCRdb trimmed the raw reads at Q25, called clones with MiXCR and kept productive beta chains. Rows are unified per CDR3 protein, each entry keeping the most common DNA and genes. The sample records roughly 490,000 distinct CDR3 sequences, approximately 23% of which are singletons. The top ten constitute around 12% of the sample. The sample's time point label, decoded: persistent/refractory GD, antithyroid drugs over 5 years with positive TRAb. RNA was extracted from PBMCs in TRIzol for both TCR sequencing and RNA sequencing. This sample comprised peripheral blood mononuclear cells (PBMCs), obtained when the disease was refractory, from a patient treated with antithyroid drugs. The origin of the receptors is a female donor with Graves disease.

This clonotype was counted a few times. This chain connects TRBV15 to TRBJ1-3; D is unclear. The CDR3 is made up of 19 amino acids. Germline CDR1 is LNHNV and CDR2 is YYDKDF (reference sequence). V lost 2 bases and J lost 0, with 20 bases in between. This chain's CDR3 is CATSRTNGRINLSGNTIYF. CDR3 nucleotides: TGTGCCACCAGCAGAACTAACGGGAGGATCAACCTCTCTGGAAACACCATATATTTT.

This clonotype was detected many times. The chain employs TRBV28 and TRBJ2-5, with D perhaps given as TRBD1 or TRBD2 (7 bases each). The CDR3 has 15 residues. Per germline, CDR1 MDHEN and CDR2 SYDVKM. V lost 5 bases and J lost 4, with 17 bases in between. CDR3 coding DNA: TGTGCCAGCAGTATAGCCCCAGGGGGGGGAGAGACCCAGTACTTC. Its translation: CASSIAPGGGETQYF.

This clonotype was seen a few times. The V and J genes are TRBV13 and TRBJ2-2; TRBD2 agrees at 13 bases. Unmatched junction bases numbered 6, after V lost 5 bases and J lost 6 bases. Germline CDR1 reads PRHDT; CDR2 reads FYEKMQ (reference sequence). The CDR3 extends over 16 amino acids. CDR3 loop: CASSIAGLAGAGELFF. CDR3 coding DNA: TGTGCCAGCAGCATAGCCGGACTAGCGGGGGCCGGGGAGCTGTTTTTT.

This clonotype was recorded a few times. The chain links TRBV7-2 to TRBJ2-7; maybe TRBD1 (5 bases). The CDR3 consists of 14 residues. V lost 6 bases to trimming and J lost 5 bases, with 17 bases between them. The germline V gene has CDR1 SGHTA and CDR2 FQGNSA. For the CDR3, the DNA is TGTGCCAGCAGTAATAGGGCAGGGTACAACGAGCAGTACTTC. The encoded protein is CASSNRAGYNEQYF.

The genes are TRBV5-1 and TRBJ1-1; D gene uncertain. Germline-derived CDR1 and CDR2 are SGHRS and YFSETQ. V was cut by 6 bases and J by 0 bases, with 12 bases left in between. The CDR3 extends over 14 amino acids. CDR3 DNA: TGCGCCAGCACCCCGGGCAGGCTGAACACTGAAGCTTTCTTT. This sequence encodes CASTPGRLNTEAFF. Full variable domain (missing parts from reference TRBV5-1 and TRBJ1-1): KAGVTQTPRYLIKTRGQQVTLSCSPISGHRSVSWYQQTPGQGLQFLFEYFSETQRNKGNFPGRFSGRQFSNSRSEMNVSTLELGDSALYLCASTPGRLNTEAFFGQGTRLTVV.

In this sample, this clonotype turned up a few times. This sequence joins TRBV5-5 and TRBJ2-7; D possibly uses TRBD1 or TRBD2 (5 bases each). V was trimmed by 3 bases and J by 4 bases, leaving 20 bases between them. Germline lookup yields CDR1 SGHKS and CDR2 YYEKEE (reference sequence). The CDR3 runs to 16 residues. Here the CDR3 DNA reads TGTGCCAGCAGCTACTCCCGGGAAGCAGGGCTATACGAGCAGTACTTC. This gives the protein CASSYSREAGLYEQYF.

DNA for the CDR3: TGCAGTGCCACCAAGCGGGGGGCGTGGGAGACCCAGTACTTC. Translation gives CSATKRGAWETQYF. V is TRBV20-1 and J is TRBJ2-5, with 9 bases aligning to TRBD2. V lost 6 bases, J lost 5 bases, and 10 bases stayed unmatched. This CDR3 is built from 14 residues. Germline values: CDR1 DFQATT, CDR2 SNEGSKA (reference sequence).

This clonotype was seen at least ten times. The rearrangement links TRBV28 to TRBJ1-1, with D uncertain. The CDR3 is 14 amino acids. Germline-derived CDR1 and CDR2 are MDHEN and SYDVKM. Trimming pared 3 bases from V and 6 bases from J, leaving 14 bases between. In DNA, the CDR3 is TGTGCCAGCAGTTTGTTGACGGCTTCCCCTGAAGCTTTCTTT. Translation: CASSLLTASPEAFF.

This clonotype was seen at least ten times. The CDR3 loop reads CASSEAGFGEAFF. CDR3 DNA sequence: TGTGCCAGCAGTGAAGCAGGGTTCGGTGAAGCTTTCTTT. The rearrangement uses TRBV2 and TRBJ1-1; D call uncertain. V lost 0 bases, J lost 7 bases, and 9 bases lay in between. The CDR3 runs to 13 residues. Germline assignment: CDR1 SNHLY and CDR2 FYNNEI.